The text below deals with one T cell receptor (beta chain). Here immunoSEQ multiplex PCR was the method, and the copy in TCRdb shows in-frame clones only, minus some. Of about 50,000 clones in the sample, roughly 80% were seen once. The data derive from a study of PD-L1 blockade in urothelial cancer. The ends were cut back, 0 bases at V and 0 bases at J, with 5 bases in the middle. This CDR3 region has 14 residues. Germline values: CDR1 SGDLS, CDR2 YYNGEE. Time point specified: peripheral blood 6 weeks after treatment start. The rearrangement joins TRBV9 to TRBJ2-3; maybe TRBD2 (5 bases). The receptor comes from an older man with urothelial cancer. The material sequenced was PBMCs, taken around atezolizumab (anti-PD-L1) treatment. This chain's CDR3 is CASSVGGSTDTQYF. The CDR3, as DNA: TGTGCCAGCAGCGTAGGCGGGAGCACAGATACGCAGTATTTT.